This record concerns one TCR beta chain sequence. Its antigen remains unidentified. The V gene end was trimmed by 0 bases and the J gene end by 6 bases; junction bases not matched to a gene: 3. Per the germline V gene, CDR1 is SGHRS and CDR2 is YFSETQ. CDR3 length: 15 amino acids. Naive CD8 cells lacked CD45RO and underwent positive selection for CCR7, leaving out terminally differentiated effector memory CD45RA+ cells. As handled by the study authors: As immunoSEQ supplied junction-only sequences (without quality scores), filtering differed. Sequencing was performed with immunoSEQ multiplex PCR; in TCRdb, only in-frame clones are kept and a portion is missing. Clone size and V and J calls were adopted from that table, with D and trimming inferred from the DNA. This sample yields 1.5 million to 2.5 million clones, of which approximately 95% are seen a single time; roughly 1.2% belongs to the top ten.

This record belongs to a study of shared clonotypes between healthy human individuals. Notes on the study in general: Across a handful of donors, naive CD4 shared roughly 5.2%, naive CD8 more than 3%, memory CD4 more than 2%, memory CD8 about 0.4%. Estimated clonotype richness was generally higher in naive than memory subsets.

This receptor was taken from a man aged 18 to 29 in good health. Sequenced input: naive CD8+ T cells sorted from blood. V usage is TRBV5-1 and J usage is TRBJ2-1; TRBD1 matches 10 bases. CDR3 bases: TGCGCCAGCAGCTTGGGACAGGGGGCCAGCAATGAGCAGTTCTTC. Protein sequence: CASSLGQGASNEQFF.